This T cell receptor (beta chain) is drawn from a study of T-cell reconstitution after alpha-beta-depleted transplantation in children. A library of TCRbeta sequences, prepared with unique molecular identifiers, was generated. Using its own MiXCR run on the PCR reads, TCRdb lists one record per CDR3 protein. This table has about 360,000 distinct CDR3 sequences, 13% appearing once. The sequencing used PBMCs, collected from the stem cell graft. This TCR came from a human donor who donated a stem cell graft to a child with Fanconi anemia.

The CDR3 reads CASSYPSGQGATDTQYF. CDR3 nucleotides: TGTGCCAGCAGTTACCCGAGCGGGCAGGGGGCGACAGATACGCAGTATTTT. V is TRBV6-2 or TRBV6-3 and J is TRBJ2-3; 8 bases map to TRBD1. There are 17 residues in the CDR3. J gave up 3 bases and V 2 bases, and 10 bases lay outside the gene matches. The V gene's germline CDR1 is MNHEY and CDR2 SVGEGT.